Presented here are 25 T cell receptor beta chains from one specimen sequenced in a study of shared clonotypes between healthy human individuals. The repertoire was sequenced with immunoSEQ multiplex PCR; TCRdb's copy has only in-frame clones and lacks some. The sample includes some 2.1 million clones, 90% to 95% of them seen just once. Input material: naive CD4+ T cells sorted from blood. Subset noted: CD45RA+ positively selected. These receptors all stem from a man aged 18 to 35 in good health.

A note on this clone: Additional DNA sequences in this sample encode the identical CDR3. The chain carries TRBV7-9 and TRBJ2-7, with 10 bases fitting TRBD2. The J segment lost 1 base and the V segment lost 5 bases, leaving 2 bases of the junction unmatched. CDR3 length: 14 residues. CDR1 SEHNR and CDR2 FQNEAQ come from the germline V gene (reference sequence). The CDR3 spells CASSRTSGSYEQYF. For the CDR3, the DNA is TGTGCCAGCAGCCGGACTAGCGGTTCCTACGAGCAGTACTTC.

The CDR3 sequence is CASSPWGPRTDTQYF. In DNA form, the CDR3 reads TGTGCCAGCTCACCATGGGGGCCACGCACAGATACGCAGTATTTT. J is TRBJ2-3 and V is TRBV18; D might be TRBD1 (6 bases). The CDR3 length is 15 residues. Trimming stripped 2 bases from V and 1 base from J, with 10 bases between. The V gene's germline CDR1 is KGHSH and CDR2 LQKENI.

This chain connects TRBV9 to TRBJ1-3; D not resolved. Deletions cut 0 bases from V and 1 base from J, with 8 bases between. Germline assignment: CDR1 SGDLS and CDR2 YYNGEE. The CDR3 is made up of 15 amino acids. The CDR3 loop reads CASSVVHGSGNTIYF. CDR3 in DNA: TGTGCCAGCAGCGTAGTACACGGATCTGGAAACACCATATATTTT.

This clone appeared once. The chain couples TRBV7-9 to TRBJ1-1, with D maybe TRBD1 (5 bases). CDR1 is SEHNR, CDR2 FQNEAQ, per germline (reference sequence). Trimming stripped 5 bases from V and 0 bases from J, with 22 bases between. This CDR3 contains 18 residues. CDR3 sequence: CASSPPGGVPSVNTEAFF. The DNA of the CDR3 is TGTGCCAGCAGCCCCCCTGGGGGGGTCCCATCGGTGAACACTGAAGCTTTCTTT.

The gene calls are TRBV10-3 and TRBJ2-7; TRBD1 aligns across 9 bases. The CDR3 covers 15 residues. Unmatched junction bases numbered 5, after V lost 4 bases and J lost 1 base. Looked up from germline, CDR1 is ENHRY and CDR2 is SYGVKD. The DNA of the CDR3 is TGTGCCATCAGTGGACAGGGGGAGTTTTCCTACGAGCAGTACTTC. It codes for CAISGQGEFSYEQYF.

The chain is built from TRBV6-5 and TRBJ1-2; D gene ambiguous. The CDR3 loop spans 15 amino acids. The ends were cut back, 0 bases at V and 4 bases at J, with 12 bases in the middle. Per the germline V gene, CDR1 is MNHEY and CDR2 is SVGAGI. CDR3 DNA: TGTGCCAGCAGTTACTCAGTGCCGGCCAGCTATGGCTACACCTTC. Its protein is CASSYSVPASYGYTF.

The V gene is TRBV28, the J gene TRBJ1-5; 7 positions agree with TRBD1. The CDR3 covers 14 residues. V trimming: 5 bases; J trimming: 5 bases; junction bases outside the gene matches: 6. CDR1 is MDHEN, CDR2 SYDVKM, per germline. In DNA, the CDR3 is TGTGCCAGCAGTCTTGGGACAGAAGATCAGCCCCAGCATTTT. Protein: CASSLGTEDQPQHF.

The chain links TRBV10-3 to TRBJ2-2; the match to TRBD1 covers 8 bases. J was trimmed by 2 bases and V by 10 bases; bases with no gene match: 6. Germline V gene data show CDR1 as ENHRY and CDR2 as SYGVKD. The CDR3 runs 14 residues. For the CDR3, the DNA is TGTGCCAGTTGGACAGGGCCCAACACCGGGGAGCTGTTTTTT. The encoded protein is CASWTGPNTGELFF.

The genes are TRBV7-6 and TRBJ2-1; 10 positions agree with TRBD2. Germline V gives CDR1 SGHVS, CDR2 FNYEAQ. The J segment lost 7 bases and the V segment lost 2 bases, leaving 8 bases of the junction unmatched. CDR3 size: 16 residues. CDR3 nucleotide sequence: TGTGCCAGCAGCTTAACAGCGGGAGGGCCGGGGAATGAGCAGTTCTTC. Its translation: CASSLTAGGPGNEQFF.

The chain uses TRBV4-1 and TRBJ2-4, with TRBD2 matching over 9 bases. Germline CDR1 is MGHRA and CDR2 is YSYEKL. J lost 7 bases, V lost 0 bases, and 7 bases had no gene match. The CDR3 totals 16 residues. The chain's CDR3 is CASSQDIAGVANIQYF. In DNA form, the CDR3 reads TGCGCCAGCAGCCAAGACATAGCGGGAGTCGCGAACATTCAGTACTTC.

The rearrangement uses TRBV15 and TRBJ1-2; 8 nucleotides match TRBD1. Germline CDR1 reads LNHNV; CDR2 reads YYDKDF (reference sequence). The ends lost 0 bases at V and 8 bases at J; junction bases unmatched: 8. The CDR3 spans 15 residues. The CDR3 DNA sequence: TGTGCCACCAGCAGAGATAGAGCAGGGGGCAGGGGCTACACCTTC. Amino acids: CATSRDRAGGRGYTF.

The gene calls are TRBV5-4 and TRBJ2-2, with 7 bases lining up with TRBD1. Germline V gene sequence: CDR1 SGHNT, CDR2 YYREEE (reference sequence). With V trimmed by 2 bases and J by 0 bases, 4 bases remained unmatched. The CDR3 extends over 16 amino acids. The CDR3 region has the DNA TGTGCCAGCAGCTTCTTGGACAGGACGAACACCGGGGAGCTGTTTTTT. It is translated as CASSFLDRTNTGELFF.

This clone was seen more than once but under ten times. Other nucleotide sequences in the sample specify the same CDR3. The rearrangement links TRBV9 to TRBJ2-5, with D perhaps TRBD1 or TRBD2 (5 bases each). Looked up from germline, CDR1 is SGDLS and CDR2 is YYNGEE. V lost 0 bases, J lost 2 bases, and 5 bases lay in between. The CDR3 runs to 13 residues. The CDR3, as DNA: TGTGCCAGCAGCGTAGGGGGGCAAGAGACCCAGTACTTC. Protein product: CASSVGGQETQYF.

V usage is TRBV29-1 and J usage is TRBJ2-2; D remains unclear. The CDR3 covers 14 residues. CDR1 and CDR2 (germline): SQVTM, ANQGSEA. V was pared by 2 bases and J by 4 bases, with 11 bases between. As DNA, the CDR3 is TGCAGCGTTGAAAGGTCGGGTAGCACCGGGGAGCTGTTTTTT. Its protein is CSVERSGSTGELFF.

The J gene is TRBJ2-7, the V gene TRBV10-3; 8 bases match TRBD2. CDR1 ENHRY and CDR2 SYGVKD come from the germline V gene. This CDR3 is 12 amino acids long. V shed 10 bases and J 5 bases; nucleotides not matched to a gene: 7. The DNA of the CDR3 is TGTGCCACCGGGACTAGTATCGACGAGCAGTACTTC. Residues: CATGTSIDEQYF.

In its sample, this clone was seen once. Other DNA sequences in this specimen translate into the identical CDR3. The V call is TRBV5-4, the J call TRBJ2-3; D unclear. With 0 bases removed from V and 2 bases from J, the gap between germline ends came to 7 bases. Germline values: CDR1 SGHNT, CDR2 YYREEE (reference sequence). The CDR3 length is 14 residues. The CDR3 loop is CASSLVGSTDTQYF. DNA of the CDR3: TGTGCCAGCAGCTTGGTCGGGTCCACAGATACGCAGTATTTT.

Regarding this clone: The CDR3 does not end in the conserved phenylalanine or tryptophan, so this is likely a read error. The DNA is omitted, as the CDR3 cannot be located on it reliably, and the CDR3 follows TCRdb's listing. The V and J genes are TRBV29-1 and TRBJ2-7; no check of the table's D call, TRBD2, against the DNA was made. CDR1 is SQVTM, CDR2 ANQGSEA, per germline. Ends included, the CDR3 has 12 residues. CDR3 region: CSVEGTGLDLIL.

V is TRBV7-9 and J is TRBJ2-6; perhaps TRBD1 as D (6 bases). Trimming removed 6 bases from V and 4 bases from J, with 16 bases in between. CDR3 length equals 16 residues. CDR1 and CDR2 (germline): SEHNR, FQNEAQ (reference sequence). CDR3 protein: CASSVPTGNGANVLTF. As DNA, the CDR3 is TGTGCCAGCAGTGTACCCACAGGGAACGGGGCCAACGTCCTGACTTTC.

Only one count was recorded for this clone. The genes are TRBV4-2 and TRBJ2-4, with D perhaps matching TRBD1 (5 bases). CDR1 and CDR2 from the germline V gene are LGHNA and YNFKEQ. CDR3 length: 18 residues. With 0 bases removed from V and 1 base from J, the gap between germline ends came to 16 bases. In DNA, the CDR3 is TGTGCCAGCAGCCAAGATCGGTCAGGGCCTAAGGCCAAAAACATTCAGTACTTC. Translating gives CASSQDRSGPKAKNIQYF.

The chain employs TRBV15 and TRBJ1-6; maybe TRBD1 (6 bases). V lost 2 bases and J lost 7, with 15 bases in between. Germline V CDR1 and CDR2: LNHNV, YYDKDF (reference sequence). The CDR3 has 16 residues. CDR3 nucleotide sequence: TGTGCCACCAGCAGAACCCGGGCCCAGGGGAATTCACCCCTCCACTTT. Translation gives CATSRTRAQGNSPLHF.

The V and J genes are TRBV5-1 and TRBJ2-1, with 11 bases matching TRBD2. Germline V gene data show CDR1 as SGHRS and CDR2 as YFSETQ. Unmatched junction bases numbered 10, after V lost 5 bases and J lost 0 bases. The CDR3 runs to 18 residues. Here the CDR3 DNA reads TGCGCCAGCAGTCTTACAACTAGCGGGGGAAGCTCCTACAATGAGCAGTTCTTC. This sequence encodes CASSLTTSGGSSYNEQFF.

In its sample, this clone was seen once. The chain combines TRBV30 with TRBJ1-5; 7 positions match TRBD1. V lost 1 base, J lost 4 bases, and 4 bases stayed unmatched. This CDR3 is built from 14 residues. In germline, CDR1 is GTSNPN, CDR2 SVGIG (reference sequence). CDR3 region: CAWSARQGNQPQHF. CDR3 DNA sequence: TGTGCCTGGAGTGCCAGACAGGGAAATCAGCCCCAGCATTTT. The variable domain in full, completed from reference TRBV30 and TRBJ1-5, reads SQTIHQWPATLVQPVGSPLSLECTVEGTSNPNLYWYRQAAGRGLQLLFYSVGIGQISSEVPQNLSASRPQDRQFILSSKKLLLSDSGFYLCAWSARQGNQPQHFGDGTRLSIL.

As regards this clone: The junction departs from the called germline gene at one end, perhaps through a read error. CDR3 sequence reads: CAISDLYGYTF. Written as DNA, the CDR3 is TGTGCCATCAGTGACCTCTATGGCTACACCTTC. This chain links TRBV6-5 with TRBJ1-2, with D hard to call. Germline values: CDR1 MNHEY, CDR2 SVGAGI. The CDR3 is made up of 11 amino acids.

The chain couples TRBV9 to TRBJ1-1; TRBD1 matches 7 bases. Trimming cost V 6 bases and J 1 base; bases outside gene matches: 3. The CDR3 has 13 residues. The V gene's germline CDR1 is SGDLS and CDR2 YYNGEE. Written as DNA, the CDR3 is TGTGCCAGCAAGAGGGGGCAGAACACTGAAGCTTTCTTT. As protein: CASKRGQNTEAFF.

The V call is TRBV14, the J call TRBJ1-2; D not resolved. The CDR3 has 14 residues. The germline V and J ends were trimmed by 3 bases and 8 bases, with 16 bases remaining between them. Germline V CDR1 and CDR2: SGHDN, FVKESK. The CDR3 nucleotides read TGTGCCAGCAGCCAGGCCCCCGGGGTGAGAGGCTACACCTTC. This codes for CASSQAPGVRGYTF.